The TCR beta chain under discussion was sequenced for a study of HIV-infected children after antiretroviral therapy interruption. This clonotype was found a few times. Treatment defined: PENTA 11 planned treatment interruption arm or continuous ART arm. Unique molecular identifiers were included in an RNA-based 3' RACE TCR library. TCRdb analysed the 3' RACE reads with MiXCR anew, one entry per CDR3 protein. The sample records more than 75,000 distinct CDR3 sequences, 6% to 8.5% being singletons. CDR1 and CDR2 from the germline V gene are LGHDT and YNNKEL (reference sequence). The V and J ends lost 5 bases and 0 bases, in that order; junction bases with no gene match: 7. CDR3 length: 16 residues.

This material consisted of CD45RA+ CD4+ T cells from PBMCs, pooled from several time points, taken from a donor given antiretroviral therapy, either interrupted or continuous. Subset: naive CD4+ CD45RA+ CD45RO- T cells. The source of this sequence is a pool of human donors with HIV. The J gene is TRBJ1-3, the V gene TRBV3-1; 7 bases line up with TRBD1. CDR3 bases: TGTGCCAGCAGCAGCCTGGACAGGATCTCTGGAAACACCATATATTTT. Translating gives CASSSLDRISGNTIYF.